A selection of T cell receptor beta chains follows, all from one sample in a study of Graves' ophthalmopathy and Graves' hyperthyroidism. TCRdb ran MiXCR on the multiplex PCR reads and lists one entry per CDR3 protein. Of about 1.2 million distinct CDR3 sequences detected, about 38% appear once; the ten largest clones hold around 10%. Input material: peripheral blood or thyroid tissue (not recorded which). These receptors originate from an adult man with Graves' hyperthyroidism. Both conserved end residues are part of each CDR3. D genes are given only for firm matches. Size is stated for part of the rows, as once, few or many counts, or as a class when the clone is expanded.

v_gene,j_gene,d_gene,abundance,CDR3nt,CDR3aa
TRBV10-3,TRBJ2-5,TRBD1,many,TGTGCCATCAGCGGGACAGGGGTGGAGACCCAGTACTTC,CAISGTGVETQYF
TRBV29-1,TRBJ1-5,.,.,TGCAGCGTTGAAGAGGGATTTTCGGCAGGGAACAATCAGCCCCAGCATTTT,CSVEEGFSAGNNQPQHF
TRBV20-1,TRBJ2-5,TRBD1,few,TGCAGTGCTAGGACAGGGATCCAAGAGACCCAGTACTTC,CSARTGIQETQYF
TRBV10-3,TRBJ1-3,.,many,TGTGCCATCAGTGAAGCCAGCTCTGGAAACACCATATATTTT,CAISEASSGNTIYF
TRBV7-9,TRBJ1-1,.,many,TGTGCCAGCAGCTGGGACTCGAACACTGAAGCTTTCTTT,CASSWDSNTEAFF
TRBV25-1,TRBJ1-2,TRBD1,.,TGTGCCAGCAGTTCCTACCGGACAGGGGGCTTCTATGGCTACACCTTC,CASSSYRTGGFYGYTF
TRBV7-9,TRBJ2-2,TRBD1,.,TGTGCCAGCAGATACCAGGGGGCGCCCGGGGAGCTGTTTTTT,CASRYQGAPGELFF
TRBV7-7,TRBJ2-7,.,many,TGTGCCAGCAGCCCGGGGACGCAATCCTACGAGCAGTACTTC,CASSPGTQSYEQYF
TRBV29-1,TRBJ1-3,.,.,TGCAGCGTCCGTGTGGGTGGCACCATATATTTT,CSVRVGGTIYF
TRBV24-1,TRBJ2-5,TRBD1,.,TGTGCCACCAGTGAAGTGGACAGGTTGTACCAAGATACCCAGTACTTC,CATSEVDRLYQDTQYF
TRBV10-3,TRBJ2-2,.,many,TGTGCCATCAGTGAGTCAGAGAACACCGGGGAGCTGTTTTTT,CAISESENTGELFF
TRBV20-1,TRBJ1-3,.,.,TGCAGTGCTACACCGGGGGCAGTAGGAAACACCATATATTTT,CSATPGAVGNTIYF
TRBV19,TRBJ1-5,.,many,TGTGCCAGTACCGAAACAGGGTCTGGCAATCAGCCCCAGCATTTT,CASTETGSGNQPQHF
TRBV2,TRBJ1-2,TRBD1,many,TGTGCCAGCAGTGAAGAACAGGGGGTCAACTATGGCTACACCTTC,CASSEEQGVNYGYTF
TRBV5-4,TRBJ2-7,TRBD2,once,TGTGCGGTGGGACTAGCGGGAGCGTCCTACGAGCAGTACTTC,CAVGLAGASYEQYF
TRBV5-1,TRBJ2-7,.,many,TGCGCCAGCAGCACACGGACAGAGCAGTACTTC,CASSTRTEQYF
TRBV4-1,TRBJ1-2,.,.,TGCGCCAGCAGCCAAGTTGAAGGGAACTATGGCTACACCTTC,CASSQVEGNYGYTF
TRBV7-2,TRBJ2-7,TRBD2,many,TGTGCCAGCAGCACCACTAGCGGGGGGTCCTACGAGCAGTACTTC,CASSTTSGGSYEQYF
TRBV10-3,TRBJ2-7,.,.,TGTGCCATCAGTCTCGACTACGAGCAGTACTTC,CAISLDYEQYF
TRBV25-1,TRBJ2-2,TRBD2,many,TGTGCCAGCAGTGAATCCCGACTAGCGGGAGAATCCGGGGAGCTGTTTTTT,CASSESRLAGESGELFF
TRBV7-9,TRBJ1-4,.,many,TGTGCCAGCAGTTATAACCGAGGACTTGTGGAAAAACTGTTTTTT,CASSYNRGLVEKLFF
TRBV5-1,TRBJ1-5,.,.,TGCGCCAGCAGCTTCGGGAAGGGCCAGCCCCAGCATTTT,CASSFGKGQPQHF
TRBV7-9,TRBJ1-6,TRBD1,.,TGTGCCAGCAGCCCCGGACAGGCTAGGTATAATTCACCCCTCCACTTT,CASSPGQARYNSPLHF
TRBV7-6,TRBJ1-2,.,.,TGTGCCAGCAGCTTATTCCGGGCGGGGACATGGCCTACAAACTATGGCTACACCTTC,CASSLFRAGTWPTNYGYTF
TRBV24-1,TRBJ1-5,.,.,TGTGCCACCGGCCCGGGGATCAGCGCTCAGCCCCAGCATTTT,CATGPGISAQPQHF
TRBV6-5,TRBJ1-3,.,few,TGTGCCAGCTCCCCCCAAGAGGGAAACACCATATATTTT,CASSPQEGNTIYF
TRBV11-2,TRBJ2-7,TRBD1,many,TGTGCCAGCAGCTTAGTCGGACAGGGGGTCCTCTACGAGCAGTACTTC,CASSLVGQGVLYEQYF
TRBV11-2,TRBJ2-7,.,.,TGTGCCAGCAGTCCTAAACAAGGCAGCTCCTACGAGCAGTACTTC,CASSPKQGSSYEQYF
TRBV11-2,TRBJ1-6,TRBD1,.,TGTGCCAGCAGCTTGGGACAGACGTATGGTTCACCCCTCCACTTT,CASSLGQTYGSPLHF
TRBV24-1,TRBJ2-3,.,many,TGTGCCACCAGTGATTTGCAGAAGGAGGGCACAGATACGCAGTATTTT,CATSDLQKEGTDTQYF
TRBV12-3/TRBV12-4,TRBJ1-4,.,few,TGTGCCAGCTACTACGAAAAACTGTTTTTT,CASYYEKLFF
TRBV10-3,TRBJ2-5,TRBD2,.,TGTGCCATCAGCGGACTAGCGGGGTCGGAGACCCAGTACTTC,CAISGLAGSETQYF
TRBV7-8,TRBJ1-2,TRBD1,.,TGTGCCAGCAGTCACCAATTTCCGGGACAGGCCCTCTATGGCTACACCTTC,CASSHQFPGQALYGYTF
TRBV9,TRBJ1-1,TRBD1,many,TGTGCCAGCAGCGTTGCACAGGGGGCCACTGAAGCTTTCTTT,CASSVAQGATEAFF
TRBV7-9,TRBJ2-7,TRBD1,.,TGTGCCAGCAGCTTGGGACAGGTTCGCGAGCAGTACTTC,CASSLGQVREQYF
TRBV10-3,TRBJ2-7,.,.,TGTGCCATCACCGGGACGCGGTCCTACGAGCAGTACTTC,CAITGTRSYEQYF
TRBV5-4,TRBJ1-1,TRBD1,.,TGTGCCGGCAGCGAGAGACCGGGACAGAATATGAACACTGAAGCTTTCTTT,CAGSERPGQNMNTEAFF
TRBV7-3,TRBJ2-5,.,.,TGTGCCAGCAGCTTAAAGGGGAACCAAGAGACCCAGTACTTC,CASSLKGNQETQYF
TRBV15,TRBJ2-1,.,.,TGTGCCACCAGCATGGAGAATGAGCAGTTCTTC,CATSMENEQFF
TRBV5-1,TRBJ1-2,.,many,TGCGCCAGCAGCTTGACCTGGGACGCAGACTATGGCTACACCTTC,CASSLTWDADYGYTF
TRBV5-4,TRBJ1-2,TRBD1,few,TGTGCCAGCATACACAGGGGGGCCATCTATGGCTACACCTTC,CASIHRGAIYGYTF
TRBV5-1,TRBJ1-6,.,many,TGCGCCAGCAGCTTGATGCCTAATTCACCCCTCCACTTT,CASSLMPNSPLHF
TRBV9,TRBJ1-1,.,many,TGTGCCAGCAGCGTAGAGGTGAACACTGAAGCTTTCTTT,CASSVEVNTEAFF
TRBV12-3/TRBV12-4,TRBJ2-7,.,.,TGTGCCAGCAGTCTCGTCACAGGGGGAGGGTACGAGCAGTACTTC,CASSLVTGGGYEQYF
TRBV10-3,TRBJ2-6,TRBD1,.,TGTGCCATCAGTGCCACAGGGGGCGCTGGGGCCAACGTCCTGACTTTC,CAISATGGAGANVLTF
TRBV19,TRBJ1-5,.,many,TGTGCCAGTAACAAGCAAGGCAATCAGCCCCAGCATTTT,CASNKQGNQPQHF